Listed here are 11 T cell receptor beta chains from one sample, sequenced in a study of T-cell reconstitution after alpha-beta-depleted transplantation in children. This sample's TCRbeta library carried unique molecular identifier barcodes. TCRdb analysed the PCR reads with MiXCR anew, one entry per CDR3 protein. Here the sample spans around 600,000 distinct CDR3 sequences, approximately 15% being singletons. Source: PBMCs from the stem cell graft donor, taken from the stem cell graft. The source of these receptors is a human donor who donated a stem cell graft to a child with acute myeloid leukemia.

This clonotype was counted many times. The chain combines TRBV7-2 with TRBJ1-1; D is perhaps TRBD1 (6 bases). There are 15 residues in the CDR3. CDR1 SGHTA and CDR2 FQGNSA come from the germline V gene. V lost 3 bases to trimming and J lost 2 bases, with 13 bases between them. The DNA of the CDR3 is TGTGCCAGCAGCTTGACCGGGACATCAAACACTGAAGCTTTCTTT. Encoded protein: CASSLTGTSNTEAFF.

The sample holds many counts of this clonotype. The chain uses TRBV29-1 and TRBJ1-5, with D maybe TRBD1 (5 bases). Germline V gene sequence: CDR1 SQVTM, CDR2 ANQGSEA. V was shortened by 4 bases and J by 7 bases, with 11 bases between the two germline ends. There are 12 residues in the CDR3. CDR3 loop: CSVGERGQPQHF. CDR3 coding DNA: TGCAGCGTTGGGGAGCGGGGCCAGCCCCAGCATTTT.

V and J are TRBV5-1 and TRBJ2-3; D ambiguous. Per germline, CDR1 SGHRS and CDR2 YFSETQ. The CDR3 contains 16 residues. V gave up 2 bases and J gave up 3 bases, with 16 bases separating them. This chain's CDR3 is CASSFQVGSITDTQYF. The CDR3 DNA reads as TGCGCCAGCAGCTTTCAGGTTGGGTCGATAACAGATACGCAGTATTTT.

This clonotype has at least ten counts. CDR3 coding DNA: TGCGCCAGCAGTGAGTCTAGAACAGGGAGCTCCTACGAGCAGTACGTC. As protein: CASSESRTGSSYEQYV. The chain carries TRBV10-2 and TRBJ2-7; possible D gene TRBD1, 6 bases. CDR3 length equals 16 residues. The V gene lost 0 bases and the J gene lost 0 bases, with 12 bases spanning the gap. Germline CDR1 WSHSY, CDR2 SAAADI.

This clonotype was counted at least ten times. CDR3 protein: CSFYMNTEAFF. CDR3 bases: TGCAGCTTCTATATGAACACTGAAGCTTTCTTT. The chain employs TRBV29-1 and TRBJ1-1, with D uncertain. The CDR3 length is 11 residues. Germline CDR1 and CDR2: SQVTM and ANQGSEA. The V gene lost 8 bases and the J gene lost 0 bases, with 7 bases spanning the gap.

V gene TRBV28 combines with J gene TRBJ2-5; D assignment may be TRBD1 or TRBD2 (6 bases each). CDR1 MDHEN and CDR2 SYDVKM come from the germline V gene. The CDR3 contains 14 residues. Deletions cut 6 bases from V and 1 base from J, with 12 bases between. The CDR3 bases are TGTGCCAGCAGGCCCGGGGGCACCCAAGAGACCCAGTACTTC. Translated: CASRPGGTQETQYF. Combining the CDR3 with reference TRBV28 and TRBJ2-5 gives the whole variable domain DVKVTQSSRYLVKRTGEKVFLECVQDMDHENMFWYRQDPGLGLRLIYFSYDVKMKEKGDIPEGYSVSREKKERFSLILESASTNQTSMYLCASRPGGTQETQYFGPGTRLLVL.

As concerns this clonotype: A read error is possible here, since a much larger clone lies one base away. The chain joins TRBV20-1 to TRBJ1-1; D perhaps matches TRBD1 (5 bases). The CDR3 sequence is 16 residues long. Per the germline V gene, CDR1 is DFQATT and CDR2 is SNEGSKA (reference sequence). DNA of the CDR3: TGCAGTGCTAGAGACCCTACGAACATACTGGGGACTGAAGCTTCCTTT. Its translation: CSARDPTNILGTEASF.

This clonotype was seen only a few times. V gene TRBV24-1 combines with J gene TRBJ2-1; TRBD1 aligns across 9 bases. The CDR3 spans 17 residues. J lost 7 bases, V lost 3 bases, and 12 bases had no gene match. The germline gives CDR1 KGHDR, CDR2 SFDVKD. CDR3 coding DNA: TGTGCCACCAGTGATGCCCACCCGGGACAGGGTCTTAATGAGCAGTTCTTC. Its protein product is CATSDAHPGQGLNEQFF.

This clonotype was counted a few times. CDR3 loop: CSAREPRRAEATNEKLFF. In DNA form, the CDR3 reads TGCAGTGCTAGAGAACCCCGCAGGGCGGAAGCAACTAATGAAAAACTGTTTTTT. This sequence joins TRBV20-1 and TRBJ1-4; tentative D call: TRBD1 (5 bases). The V end was cut by 0 bases, the J end by 0 bases, with 17 bases between. The CDR3 sequence is 18 residues long. Germline CDR1 DFQATT, CDR2 SNEGSKA (reference sequence).

V usage is TRBV7-2 and J usage is TRBJ1-3; D uncertain. The CDR3 spans 14 residues. Germline V lookup: CDR1 SGHTA, CDR2 FQGNSA. Trimming pared 3 bases from V and 0 bases from J, leaving 6 bases between. The CDR3 region has the DNA TGTGCCAGCAGCTTTTTTAACTCTGGAAACACCATATATTTT. This translates into CASSFFNSGNTIYF.

In its sample, this clonotype was seen many times. V is TRBV7-2 and J is TRBJ1-5; D is ambiguous. The CDR3 loop spans 17 amino acids. The germline V gene has CDR1 SGHTA and CDR2 FQGNSA. Trimming cost V 1 base and J 2 bases, with 15 bases left between them. The CDR3 bases are TGTGCCAGCAGCTTAGTCTGGCAGCAAGATGGCAATCAGCCCCAGCATTTT. Protein sequence: CASSLVWQQDGNQPQHF.